These 6 T cell receptor beta chains came from one sample sequenced in a study of blood T cell repertoires in COVID-19. Sequenced by immunoSEQ multiplex PCR; TCRdb stores in-frame clones only, minus some. The sample gives approximately 74,000 clones, 60% to 80% of which show up once; around 47% is in the top ten. The sample taken for sequencing was peripheral blood. The receptor set was obtained from a human donor in a cohort sampled during active COVID-19.

The V gene is TRBV21-1, the J gene TRBJ2-2; TRBD1 was called by the table and not checked on the DNA. TRBV21-1 is a documented pseudogene. The CDR3 totals 20 residues. Here the CDR3 reads CASSKVSGQGGPANTGELFF. In DNA, the CDR3 is TGTGCCAGCAGCAAAGTTTCGGGACAGGGGGGTCCCGCGAACACCGGGGAGCTGTTTTTT.

This clone was seen a single time. V gene TRBV24-1 combines with J gene TRBJ1-1, with 9 bases aligning to TRBD1. The germline V gene has CDR1 KGHDR and CDR2 SFDVKD. The CDR3 extends over 14 amino acids. After removal of 7 bases from V and 0 bases from J, the junction contained 2 bases not matched to a gene. In nucleotides, the CDR3 is TGTGCCACCAGGGACAGGGGCATGAACACTGAAGCTTTCTTT. It encodes CATRDRGMNTEAFF.

The CDR3, as DNA: TGTGCCAGCAGCCTTATTGGAGACGGAGGCTACGAGCAGTACTTC. Translating gives CASSLIGDGGYEQYF. J is TRBJ2-7 and V is TRBV14; TRBD2 is a possible D gene (5 bases). V was pared by 4 bases and J by 3 bases, with 16 bases between. The CDR3 is 15 amino acids. Germline-derived CDR1 and CDR2 are SGHDN and FVKESK.

The rearrangement joins TRBV15 to TRBJ1-4; 8 bases are a match to TRBD1. CDR1 is LNHNV and CDR2 is YYDKDF in the germline V gene (reference sequence). V trimming: 1 base; J trimming: 5 bases; junction bases outside the gene matches: 15. The CDR3 is 19 residues long. The CDR3 region has the DNA TGTGCCACCAGCAGAGGCTCACAGGGGGGGTTTGCCCTAAATGAAAAACTGTTTTTT. Amino acids: CATSRGSQGGFALNEKLFF.

This clone was picked up a small number of times. The chain has TRBV5-4 and TRBJ2-1, with 9 positions matching TRBD2. The germline V gene has CDR1 SGHNT and CDR2 YYREEE (reference sequence). The CDR3 is 16 residues long. The trim removed 3 bases at V and 6 bases at J, leaving 10 bases unmatched. The CDR3 DNA sequence: TGTGCCAGCAGCTACCCACCGGCGGGGGGGATCAATGAGCAGTTCTTC. As protein: CASSYPPAGGINEQFF.

This clone was detected only once. The chain combines TRBV6-5 with TRBJ2-7; D might be TRBD2 (6 bases). This CDR3 spans 15 amino acids. Germline V gives CDR1 MNHEY, CDR2 SVGAGI. The germline V and J ends were trimmed by 0 bases and 4 bases, with 13 bases remaining between them. The CDR3 DNA reads TGTGCCAGCAGTTACTCGGAGACTAGTGCTTACGAGCAGTACTTC. Its protein is CASSYSETSAYEQYF.